This paragraph covers one TCR beta chain sequence. Its antigen is as yet unknown. This entry is derived from a study of CD8 T cells in Susac syndrome. Study as a whole: Patients with Susac syndrome, at blood draw, were therapy-naive, on corticosteroids, or on intravenous immunoglobulin alone.

TCR beta was sequenced from blood CD8+ and CD4+ T cells. TEMRA cells were FACS-enriched, and CD8+ and CD4+ T cells were isolated negatively. Broader study findings: Clonal expansion was absent from the CD4+ T cell repertoires in Susac syndrome.

Roughly 0.45 to 1 ug RNA was reverse transcribed with random hexamers. TCRdb re-called the immunoSEQ multiplex PCR reads through MiXCR, storing one row per CDR3 protein. The table includes 150,000 to 190,000 distinct CDR3 sequences, roughly 95% detected once. Sequenced sample: CD4+ T cells from PBMCs. The TCR sequence derives from a human donor with Susac syndrome.

The CDR3 region has the DNA TGCAGTGCTGGGGGGTCGGGACTTTCCACAGATACGCAGTATTTT. Translated, it gives CSAGGSGLSTDTQYF. The chain joins TRBV20-1 to TRBJ2-3, with D possibly TRBD2 on 6 matching bases. The ends were cut back, 5 bases at V and 2 bases at J, with 17 bases in the middle. The CDR3 is 15 residues long. Germline CDR1 and CDR2: DFQATT and SNEGSKA (reference sequence).